The T cell receptor beta chain under discussion was sequenced for a study of CD8 T cells in ankylosing spondylitis. TCRdb reanalysed the 5' RACE reads using MiXCR and keeps one entry per CDR3 protein. The sample yields a few hundred thousand distinct CDR3 sequences, around 20% seen once. The CDR3 loop spans 15 amino acids. The germline V and J ends were trimmed by 5 bases and 3 bases, with 13 bases remaining between them. Per germline, CDR1 SGHTA and CDR2 FQGTGA. The chain employs TRBV7-3 and TRBJ1-4; D is undetermined. The source of this sequence is a male donor with ankylosing spondylitis or in good health (not recorded which). Sequencing input: blood, either unsorted or a sorted T cell fraction (not recorded which). CDR3 amino acids: CASSPSGQANEKLFF. DNA of the CDR3: TGTGCCAGCAGCCCCAGCGGTCAGGCTAATGAAAAACTGTTTTTT.